Presented here are 8 T cell receptor beta chains from one specimen sequenced in a study of shared clonotypes between healthy human individuals. Assay used: immunoSEQ multiplex PCR; TCRdb lists only in-frame clones, some missing. The data hold fewer than 3 million clones, with approximately 90% observed a single time. Material: naive CD4+ T cells from PBMCs. The subset is: CD45RA+ positively selected. Receptors were obtained from a man aged 18 to 29 in good health. Some clones in this sample may be carry-over from other donors' samples.

V gene TRBV28 combines with J gene TRBJ1-2; D uncertain. This CDR3 is 13 amino acids long. Germline V gives CDR1 MDHEN, CDR2 SYDVKM. The V gene lost 2 bases and the J gene lost 4 bases, with 8 bases spanning the gap. This CDR3 reads CASSLVDSYGYTF. The DNA for the CDR3 is TGTGCCAGCAGTTTAGTTGACTCCTATGGCTACACCTTC.

The V call is TRBV6-6, the J call TRBJ2-5; D is perhaps TRBD2 (5 bases). Germline V gene sequence: CDR1 MNHNY, CDR2 SVGAGI (reference sequence). This CDR3 region has 14 residues. Trimming pared 0 bases from V and 5 bases from J, leaving 10 bases between. CDR3: CASSYSGIEETQYF. CDR3 sequence (DNA): TGTGCCAGCAGTTACTCCGGGATAGAGGAGACCCAGTACTTC.

The chain uses TRBV5-4 and TRBJ2-2; tentatively, D is TRBD2 (5 bases). The CDR3 runs 11 residues. The germline V gene has CDR1 SGHNT and CDR2 YYREEE (reference sequence). CDR3 nucleotides: TGTGCAAACACTAGGGCCGGGGAGCTGTTTTTT. It codes for CANTRAGELFF.

The rearrangement uses TRBV27 and TRBJ2-7, with 16 bases identical to TRBD2. The V gene end was trimmed by 2 bases and the J gene end by 2 bases; junction bases not matched to a gene: 6. There are 18 residues in the CDR3. Germline CDR1 is MNHEY and CDR2 is SMNVEV (reference sequence). The CDR3, as DNA: TGTGCCAGCAGTTTAGGGGGACTAGCGGGAGGGTACGCCTACGAGCAGTACTTC. Translated: CASSLGGLAGGYAYEQYF.

The chain employs TRBV5-6 and TRBJ2-2; TRBD1 might be the D (6 bases). Deletions cut 7 bases from V and 0 bases from J, with 13 bases between. Germline lookup yields CDR1 SGHDT and CDR2 YYEEEE. This CDR3 has 15 residues. The CDR3 here is CASGWGQANTGELFF. For the CDR3, the DNA is TGTGCCAGCGGGTGGGGACAAGCGAACACCGGGGAGCTGTTTTTT.

The gene calls are TRBV29-1 and TRBJ2-1; D gene uncertain. This CDR3 region has 13 residues. Germline CDR1 SQVTM, CDR2 ANQGSEA. Trimming left V 0 bases short and J 10 bases short, with 13 bases between. The CDR3 region is CSVEDNPVGEQFF. In DNA, the CDR3 is TGCAGCGTTGAAGATAATCCGGTTGGGGAGCAGTTCTTC.

The rearrangement joins TRBV4-2 to TRBJ2-5, with D unclear. Germline V gene data show CDR1 as LGHNA and CDR2 as YNFKEQ. CDR3 size: 14 residues. Trimming removed 1 base at V and 5 bases at J, with 11 bases between. This CDR3 reads CASSQGGYGETQYF. The CDR3 coding sequence is TGTGCCAGCAGCCAAGGGGGTTACGGGGAGACCCAGTACTTC.

In this sample, this clone turned up once. The V and J genes are TRBV30 and TRBJ1-2; D is perhaps TRBD1 (6 bases). The CDR3 runs 14 residues. Germline values: CDR1 GTSNPN, CDR2 SVGIG (reference sequence). Between the trimmed V and J ends, which lost 0 bases and 7 bases, there was a span of 15 bases. This chain's CDR3 is CAWSVGAGAGGYTF. Here the CDR3 DNA reads TGTGCCTGGAGTGTTGGGGCAGGGGCTGGTGGCTACACCTTC.